One and the same sample provided the 8 T cell receptor beta chains below, sequenced in a study of T cell clonality in common variable immunodeficiency (dated by TCRdb to between 2014 and 2017). General conclusions and limits of the study: Reportedly, TCRbeta sequences from CVID had fewer deletions and N-nucleotide insertions, and highly modified clones with 13 or more V deletions were absent from CVID.

These TCRs' antigens remain unknown. Libraries were built with the immunoSEQ multiplex PCR assay. Drawn from immuneACCESS, this table holds only the in-frame rearrangements with V and J called that TCRdb kept. Clones are partly lost; checked studies trace under half to an unresolved V gene and leave the rest unexplained. The table for this sample lists some 14,000 clones, none of them counted only once. Just under 9% of the sample goes to the ten largest clones. Material: peripheral blood mononuclear cells. The source of these receptors is a human donor with common variable immunodeficiency.

This clone turned up a few times. Read sequence stops 3 residues before the CDR3 end, and the germline J gene provides the missing end. This chain uses TRBV7-2 with TRBJ1-6; 7 bases match TRBD1. Germline assignment: CDR1 SGHTA and CDR2 FQGNSA. This CDR3 has 13 amino acids. The part of the CDR3 DNA that was read is TGTGCCAGCAGCTCCACAGGGGTTTCCACC. It specifies CASSSTGVST. The CDR3 as a whole reads CASSSTGVSTLHF.

This clone was found a few times. The sequence runs out 3 residues before the end of the CDR3; the remainder is reconstructed from the germline J gene. The chain carries TRBV19 and TRBJ2-7; D gene uncertain. The CDR3 is 11 residues long. V was clipped by 4 bases and J by 5 bases, with 6 bases between them. Germline V lookup: CDR1 LNHDA, CDR2 SQIVND (reference sequence). CDR3 bases read: TGTGCCAGTAGTAACCAGGACGAG. Protein sequence: CASSNQDE. The full CDR3 reads CASSNQDEQYF. The full variable domain, in which reference TRBV19 and TRBJ2-7 provide the parts outside the CDR3, is DGGITQSPKYLFRKEGQNVTLSCEQNLNHDAMYWYRQDPGQGLRLIYYSQIVNDFQKGDIAEGYSVSREKKESFPLTVTSAQKNPTAFYLCASSNQDEQYFGPGTRLTVT.

This clone was detected a few times. With the read ending 3 residues before the CDR3 end, the germline J gene is used to fill in that end. This sequence joins TRBV19 and TRBJ1-4; possibly TRBD1 for D (6 bases). The CDR3 totals 15 residues. V lost 5 bases and J lost 8, with 18 bases in between. Germline lookup yields CDR1 LNHDA and CDR2 SQIVND (reference sequence). The sequenced CDR3 bases are TGTGCCAGTAGTGGGGGCGGGCAGGTCCGGGAAAAA. Residues: CASSGGGQVREK. In full, the CDR3 is CASSGGGQVREKLFF.

In regard to this clone: The junction does not match germline at one end; this may be a read error. The observed sequence ends 3 residues before the CDR3 terminus, with the missing tail filled in from the germline J gene. The J gene is TRBJ2-3, the V gene TRBV7-7, with 11 bases aligning to TRBD1. Germline-derived CDR1 and CDR2 are SSHAT and FNYEAQ (reference sequence). This CDR3 is built from 15 residues. The CDR3 sequence: CASSSGTGGYNTQYF. The DNA read from the CDR3 is TGTGCTAGCAGCTCCGGGACAGGGGGATATAATACG.

This clone came up many times. The read is 3 residues too short to cover the CDR3 end, so that end is filled in from the germline J gene. The V call is TRBV5-4, the J call TRBJ1-2; 9 nucleotides agree with TRBD1. In germline, CDR1 is SGHNT, CDR2 YYREEE (reference sequence). The ends lost 5 bases at V and 0 bases at J; junction bases unmatched: 8. The CDR3 totals 16 residues. Here the CDR3 reads CASRRGQGPANYGYTF. Incomplete CDR3 DNA: TGTGCCAGCAGGAGGGGACAGGGCCCAGCTAACTATGGC.

On this clone: The sequence runs out 3 residues before the end of the CDR3; the remainder is reconstructed from the germline J gene. The chain joins TRBV7-9 to TRBJ1-6; weak D call: TRBD1 (6 bases). V lost 1 base and J 9 bases, leaving 13 bases between the germline ends. In germline, CDR1 is SEHNR, CDR2 FQNEAQ (reference sequence). There are 15 residues in the CDR3. The CDR3 reads CASSLGDMRVSPLHF. The sequenced CDR3 bases are TGTGCCAGCAGCTTAGGGGACATGCGAGTTTCACCC. Combining the CDR3 with reference TRBV7-9 and TRBJ1-6 gives the whole variable domain DTGVSQNPRHKITKRGQNVTFRCDPISEHNRLYWYRQTLGQGPEFLTYFQNEAQLEKSRLLSDRFSAERPKGSFSTLEIQRTEQGDSAMYLCASSLGDMRVSPLHFGNGTRLTVT.

This clone is termed medium-sized. The CDR3 end is not reached by the read, which stops 3 residues before it; the germline J gene fills it in. The V gene is TRBV10-3, the J gene TRBJ2-6; TRBD1 aligns across 7 bases. From germline, CDR1 is ENHRY and CDR2 SYGVKD. The V segment lost 3 bases and the J segment 1 base; nucleotides outside the gene matches: 3. The CDR3 is made up of 16 amino acids. CDR3 DNA, as far as it was read: TGTGCCATCAGTGATAGGGACAGATCTGGGGCCAACGTC. It yields the protein CAISDRDRSGANV. The whole CDR3 protein is CAISDRDRSGANVLTF.

This clone was observed a handful of times. The CDR3 end is not reached by the read, which stops 3 residues before it; the germline J gene fills it in. The chain is built from TRBV7-9 and TRBJ2-7, with TRBD1 identical over 7 bases. Per the germline V gene, CDR1 is SEHNR and CDR2 is FQNEAQ (reference sequence). J was trimmed by 4 bases and V by 5 bases; bases with no gene match: 2. The CDR3 extends over 12 amino acids. The sequenced CDR3 bases are TGTGCCAGCAGCCCGACAGGGTACGAG. Amino acids: CASSPTGYE. The whole CDR3 reads CASSPTGYEQYF.